This T cell receptor beta chain was sequenced for a study of shared clonotypes between healthy human individuals. Overall study context: CD4 naive and CD4 memory each took three plates per donor, while CD8 naive took two and CD8 memory one.

This CDR3 is built from 14 residues. V dropped 0 bases and J dropped 6 bases, with 11 bases sitting between them. Germline CDR1 is PRHDT and CDR2 is FYEKMQ (reference sequence). Only in-frame clones appear in the TCRdb table, and some are missing; sequencing was by immunoSEQ multiplex PCR. The profile shows about 2.1 million clones, roughly 91% of them singletons. Naive CD8 cells, CD45RO-negative and positively selected for CCR7, excluded terminally differentiated effector memory CD45RA+ cells. The chain joins TRBV13 to TRBJ1-1; tentatively, D is TRBD1 (6 bases). The specimen was naive CD8+ T cells from PBMCs. This clonotype was sampled from a man aged 18 to 30 in good health. Some clones in this sample may be carry-over from other donors' samples. The CDR3 sequence is CASSLGRGQAEAFF. As DNA, the CDR3 is TGTGCCAGCAGCTTAGGCAGGGGTCAGGCTGAAGCTTTCTTT.